Shown below are 2 T cell receptor beta chains from a single sample sequenced in a study of HIV-infected patients and healthy controls. All unsorted peripheral T cells were captured because whole blood was used without fractionation. cDNA was made from around 0.45 ug RNA using alpha and beta constant primers. Separate chain-specific third strand synthesis with multiplexing indices produced the alpha and beta libraries. A single record per CDR3 protein comes from TCRdb applying MiXCR to the 5' RACE reads. This table has 9,900 or so distinct CDR3 sequences, about 5.2% appearing once. This specimen consisted of blood, obtained before antiretroviral therapy. The source is an adult with HIV infection.

This clonotype occurred many times. V is TRBV7-2 and J is TRBJ2-1; 9 positions agree with TRBD2. Germline loops: CDR1 SGHTA, CDR2 FQGNSA. The CDR3 is 15 residues long. J gave up 7 bases and V 2 bases, and 6 bases lay outside the gene matches. The CDR3: CASSLIAGGRNEQFF. The CDR3 coding sequence is TGTGCCAGCAGCTTAATCGCGGGGGGGAGAAATGAGCAGTTCTTC.

This clonotype was recorded at least ten times. The genes are TRBV5-1 and TRBJ2-2, with D tentatively TRBD1 (5 bases). CDR1 is SGHRS, CDR2 YFSETQ, per germline. The CDR3 has 13 amino acids. V lost 2 bases and J 6 bases, leaving 8 bases between the germline ends. The CDR3 loop reads CASSLQDPGELFF. CDR3 sequence (DNA): TGCGCCAGCAGCTTACAGGACCCCGGGGAGCTGTTTTTT.